This T cell receptor beta chain appears in the sequencing data of a study of Tregs in tolerant kidney transplant recipients. Findings of the study overall: No direct test of biological reproducibility was done here.

Germline loops: CDR1 SGHRS, CDR2 YFSETQ. The CDR3 has 15 residues. The V segment lost 4 bases and the J segment 3 bases; nucleotides outside the gene matches: 4. Measured with immunoSEQ multiplex PCR; TCRdb has only the in-frame clones, and not every one. The sample shows 120,000 or so clones, about 91% of them seen only once. On this clone: Its antigen is as yet unknown.

Unstimulated Tregs (CD4+CD25+CD127-) and CD4+CD25- non-Tregs were sorted from PBMCs. The chain carries TRBV5-1 and TRBJ2-2; 9 nucleotides align to TRBD1. Material: CD4+ T cells from blood. This receptor was taken from a human donor in good health. The CDR3 here is CASSPQGADTGELFF. The CDR3 region has the DNA TGCGCCAGCAGCCCACAGGGGGCCGACACCGGGGAGCTGTTTTTT.